Listed below are T cell receptor beta chains from one sample, sequenced in a study of blood T cell repertoires in COVID-19. Assay used: immunoSEQ multiplex PCR; TCRdb lists only in-frame clones, some missing. The sample carries a few hundred thousand clones, 70% to 90% recorded once. Sequenced sample: peripheral blood. All receptors come from a woman aged 70-85 years with acute or convalescent COVID-19. Both conserved end residues are part of each CDR3. The D gene is left open where the match is weak. Clone size is given for some rows only: seen once, a few or many times, or a class if the clone is expanded.

CDR3 length | D gene | clone size | J gene | V gene | CDR3 DNA | CDR3 protein
17 | TRBD1 | once | TRBJ2-7 | TRBV4-1 | TGCGCCAGCAGCCAAGGGGCCGGGACAGGTTTGTTATACGAGCAGTACTTC | CASSQGAGTGLLYEQYF
15 | . | . | TRBJ2-2 | TRBV7-3 | TGTGCCAGCAGCTCGGGACTCCTGAACACCGGGGAGCTGTTTTTT | CASSSGLLNTGELFF
14 | . | . | TRBJ1-1 | TRBV3-1/TRBV3-2 | TGTGCCAGCAGCCAAGCGCAGGGAAGTACTGAAGCTTTCTTT | CASSQAQGSTEAFF
13 | TRBD1 | . | TRBJ2-7 | TRBV5-1 | TGCGCCAGCGGGACAGGACCGACTTTCCAGCAGTACTTC | CASGTGPTFQQYF
13 | TRBD1 | . | TRBJ1-6 | TRBV28 | TGTGCCAGCAGGGGACAGGGAAATTCACCCCTCCACTTT | CASRGQGNSPLHF
15 | TRBD1 | . | TRBJ2-5 | TRBV28 | TGTGCCAGCAGTCGGGCAGACAGGGAAGAAGAGACCCAGTACTTC | CASSRADREEETQYF
16 | TRBD2 | . | TRBJ2-1 | TRBV14 | TGTGCCAGCAGCCGATTTACTAGCGGGCCTCTTAATGAGCAGTTCTTC | CASSRFTSGPLNEQFF
14 | . | . | TRBJ2-3 | TRBV3-1/TRBV3-2 | TGTGCCAGCAGCCATGAGCCCCTGCGGGATACGCAGTATTTT | CASSHEPLRDTQYF
14 | . | . | TRBJ2-5 | TRBV6-5 | TGTGCCAGCAGCCCCTTGCGGGGGCGGGAGACCCAGTACTTC | CASSPLRGRETQYF
12 | TRBD1 | . | TRBJ1-5 | TRBV10-1 | TGCGCCAGCGACAGGGTCAATCAGCCCCAGCATTTT | CASDRVNQPQHF
12 | . | . | TRBJ2-2 | TRBV5-6 | TGTGCCAGCAGCGGAACGGGCGGGGAGCTGTTTTTT | CASSGTGGELFF
14 | . | . | TRBJ1-2 | TRBV3-1/TRBV3-2 | TGTGCCAGCAGCCAAGATTGGGACGGGAGAGGCTACACCTTC | CASSQDWDGRGYTF
15 | . | once | TRBJ2-1 | TRBV5-1 | TGCGCCAGCGGAATAATGGGGACAACCTACAATGAGCAGTTCTTC | CASGIMGTTYNEQFF
14 | TRBD1 | once | TRBJ2-7 | TRBV18 | TGTGCCAGCTCACCTACAGGGGACCCTTACGAGCAGTACTTC | CASSPTGDPYEQYF
14 | TRBD1 | . | TRBJ1-2 | TRBV7-2 | TGTGCCAGCAGCCCCCACAGGGGGAACTATGGCTACACCTTC | CASSPHRGNYGYTF
13 | TRBD1 | . | TRBJ2-1 | TRBV4-2 | TGTGCCAGCAGCCGGACAGGCTACAATGAGCAGTTCTTC | CASSRTGYNEQFF
15 | TRBD2 | . | TRBJ2-5 | TRBV9 | TGTGCCAGCAGCGAGGGGACTAGCGCTGTTGAGACCCAGTACTTC | CASSEGTSAVETQYF
13 | TRBD2 | . | TRBJ2-1 | TRBV29-1 | TGCAGCGCATGGACTAGCGGGGTTAATGAGCAGTTCTTC | CSAWTSGVNEQFF
13 | TRBD1 | . | TRBJ2-7 | TRBV9 | TGTGCCAGCAGCCTTACAACAGGGGACGAGCAGTACTTC | CASSLTTGDEQYF
14 | TRBD1 | . | TRBJ1-1 | TRBV5-1 | TGCGCCAGCAGCTTACCACAGGGGAGGTCTGAAGCTTTCTTT | CASSLPQGRSEAFF
18 | . | . | TRBJ2-6 | TRBV9 | TGTGCCAGCAGCGTAGGATGGGGAGGAGCGGCTGGGGCCAACGTCCTGACTTTC | CASSVGWGGAAGANVLTF
15 | TRBD2 | . | TRBJ2-1 | TRBV11-2 | TGTGCCAGCAGCTTCGCGGGGGTTCTCTCCAATGAGCAGTTCTTC | CASSFAGVLSNEQFF
14 | . | . | TRBJ2-1 | TRBV2 | TGTGCCAGCAGTGAAGCGGGGGCCCGGGTCGAGCAGTTCTTC | CASSEAGARVEQFF
16 | TRBD2 | . | TRBJ2-3 | TRBV6-1 | TGTGCCAGCAGGGAAGCGACTAGCGGGGGGGAAGATACGCAGTATTTT | CASREATSGGEDTQYF
15 | TRBD1 | . | TRBJ2-2 | TRBV25-1 | TGTGCCAGCAGTGACCCTCAGGGGGATCCCGGGGAGCTGTTTTTT | CASSDPQGDPGELFF
13 | . | . | TRBJ2-7 | TRBV5-1 | TGCGCCAGCAGCCCCCGGGGTGGAAACGAGCAGTACTTC | CASSPRGGNEQYF
15 | . | . | TRBJ1-2 | TRBV19 | TGTGCCAGTAGTAACCCCCCGGTCCAGGCCTATGGCTACACCTTC | CASSNPPVQAYGYTF